This TCR beta chain was captured by sequencing in a study of blood T cell repertoires in COVID-19. For the study at large: Collection of acute and convalescent COVID-19 samples took place in the United States, Italy and Spain.

This clone has a handful of counts. The data were produced by immunoSEQ multiplex PCR, yet TCRdb's version contains in-frame clones alone and is incomplete. The sample holds roughly 200,000 clones; around 90% are singletons and the top ten take 1.7%. Trimming at V came to 1 base and at J to 2 bases, leaving 2 bases not matched to a gene. CDR3 length equals 14 residues. CDR1 is SGHRS, CDR2 YFSETQ, per germline. This sequence was found in a man aged 65-85 years with acute or convalescent COVID-19. The chain carries TRBV5-1 and TRBJ2-5; 7 positions match TRBD1. Sequenced input: peripheral blood. The CDR3 here is CASSLLQGQETQYF. The CDR3 DNA sequence: TGCGCCAGCAGCTTGCTACAGGGGCAAGAGACCCAGTACTTC.